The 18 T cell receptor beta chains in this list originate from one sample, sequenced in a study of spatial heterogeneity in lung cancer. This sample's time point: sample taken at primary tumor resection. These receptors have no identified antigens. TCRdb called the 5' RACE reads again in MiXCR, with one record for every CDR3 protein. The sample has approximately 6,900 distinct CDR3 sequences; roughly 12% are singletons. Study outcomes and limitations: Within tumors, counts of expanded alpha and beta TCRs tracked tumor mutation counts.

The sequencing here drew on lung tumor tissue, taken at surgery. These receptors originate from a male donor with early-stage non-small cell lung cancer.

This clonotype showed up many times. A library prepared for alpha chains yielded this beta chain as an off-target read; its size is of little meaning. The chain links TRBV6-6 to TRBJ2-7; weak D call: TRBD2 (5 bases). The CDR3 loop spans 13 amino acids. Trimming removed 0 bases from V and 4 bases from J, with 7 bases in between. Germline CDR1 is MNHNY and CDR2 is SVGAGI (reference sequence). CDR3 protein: CASSYSGVYEQYF. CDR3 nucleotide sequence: TGTGCCAGCAGTTACTCGGGAGTTTACGAGCAGTACTTC.

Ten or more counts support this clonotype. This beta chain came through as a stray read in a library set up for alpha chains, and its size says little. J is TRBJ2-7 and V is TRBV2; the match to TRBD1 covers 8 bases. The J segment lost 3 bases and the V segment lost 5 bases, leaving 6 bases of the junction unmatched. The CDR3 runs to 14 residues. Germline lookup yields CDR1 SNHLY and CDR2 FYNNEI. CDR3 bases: TGTGCCAGCAGTCGGACAGGGTTGGGCTACGAGCAGTACTTC. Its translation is CASSRTGLGYEQYF.

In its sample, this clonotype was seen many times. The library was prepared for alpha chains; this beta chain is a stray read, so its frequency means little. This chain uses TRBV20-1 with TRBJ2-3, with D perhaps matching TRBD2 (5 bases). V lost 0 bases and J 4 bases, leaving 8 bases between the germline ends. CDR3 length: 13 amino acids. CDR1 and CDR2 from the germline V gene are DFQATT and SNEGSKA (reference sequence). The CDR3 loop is CSARDTGADTQYF. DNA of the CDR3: TGCAGTGCTAGAGATACCGGGGCAGATACGCAGTATTTT.

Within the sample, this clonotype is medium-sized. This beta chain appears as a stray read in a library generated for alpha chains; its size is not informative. CDR3 DNA sequence: TGTGCCACCAGCAGAGGAATGGGGAACACTGAAGCTTTCTTT. Amino acid sequence: CATSRGMGNTEAFF. The J gene is TRBJ1-1, the V gene TRBV15, with no clear D. CDR3 length: 14 amino acids. Germline V gene data show CDR1 as LNHNV and CDR2 as YYDKDF (reference sequence). The V gene lost 1 base and the J gene lost 1 base, with 7 bases spanning the gap.

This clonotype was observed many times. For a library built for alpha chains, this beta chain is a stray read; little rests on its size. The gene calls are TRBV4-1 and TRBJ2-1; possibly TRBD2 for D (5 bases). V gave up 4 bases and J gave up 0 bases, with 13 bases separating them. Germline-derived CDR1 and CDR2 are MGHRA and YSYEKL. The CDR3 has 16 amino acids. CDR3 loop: CASSPIAKSSYNEQFF. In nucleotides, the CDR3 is TGCGCCAGCAGCCCCATAGCGAAATCCTCCTACAATGAGCAGTTCTTC.

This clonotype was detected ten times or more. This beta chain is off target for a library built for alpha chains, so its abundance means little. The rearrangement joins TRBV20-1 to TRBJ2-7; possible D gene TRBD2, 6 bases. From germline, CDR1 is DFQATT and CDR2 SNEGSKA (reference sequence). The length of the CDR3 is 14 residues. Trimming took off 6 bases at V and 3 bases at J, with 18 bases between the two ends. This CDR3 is CSARDLDPHYEQYF. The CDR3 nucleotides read TGCAGTGCACGGGACTTGGACCCCCACTACGAGCAGTACTTC.

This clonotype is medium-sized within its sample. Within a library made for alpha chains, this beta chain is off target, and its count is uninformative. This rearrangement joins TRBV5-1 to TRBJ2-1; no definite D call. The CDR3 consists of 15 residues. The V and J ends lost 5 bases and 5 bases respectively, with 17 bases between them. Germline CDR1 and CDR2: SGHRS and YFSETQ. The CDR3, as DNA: TGCGCCAGCAGTGTGGGTAGAGCCGCGAACAATGAGCAGTTCTTC. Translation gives CASSVGRAANNEQFF.

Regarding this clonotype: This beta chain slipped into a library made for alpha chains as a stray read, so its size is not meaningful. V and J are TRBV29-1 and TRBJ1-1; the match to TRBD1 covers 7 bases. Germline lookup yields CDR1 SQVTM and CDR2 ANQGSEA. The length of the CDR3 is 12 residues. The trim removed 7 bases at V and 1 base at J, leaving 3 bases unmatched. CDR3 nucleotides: TGCAGCGGGGGACAGCAGAACACTGAAGCTTTCTTT. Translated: CSGGQQNTEAFF.

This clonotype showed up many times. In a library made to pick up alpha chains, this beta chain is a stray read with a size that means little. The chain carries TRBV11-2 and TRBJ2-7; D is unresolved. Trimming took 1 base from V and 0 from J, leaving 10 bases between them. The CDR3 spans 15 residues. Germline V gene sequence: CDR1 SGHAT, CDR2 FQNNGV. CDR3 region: CASSLGRTSSYEQYF. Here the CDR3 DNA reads TGTGCCAGCAGCTTAGGCAGGACCTCCTCCTACGAGCAGTACTTC.

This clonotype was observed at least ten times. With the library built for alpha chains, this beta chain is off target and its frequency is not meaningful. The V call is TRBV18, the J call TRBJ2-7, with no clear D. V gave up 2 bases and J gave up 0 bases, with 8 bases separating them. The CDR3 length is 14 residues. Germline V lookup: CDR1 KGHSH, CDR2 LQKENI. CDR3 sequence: CASSPWTGSYEQYF. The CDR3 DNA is TGTGCCAGCTCACCATGGACGGGCTCCTACGAGCAGTACTTC.

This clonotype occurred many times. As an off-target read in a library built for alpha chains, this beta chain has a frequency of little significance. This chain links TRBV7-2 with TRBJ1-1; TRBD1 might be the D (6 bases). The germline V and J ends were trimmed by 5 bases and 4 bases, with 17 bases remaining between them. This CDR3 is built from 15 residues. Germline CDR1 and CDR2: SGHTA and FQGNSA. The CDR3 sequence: CASSVMGSGATEAFF. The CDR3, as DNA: TGTGCCAGCAGCGTGATGGGTTCAGGGGCCACTGAAGCTTTCTTT.

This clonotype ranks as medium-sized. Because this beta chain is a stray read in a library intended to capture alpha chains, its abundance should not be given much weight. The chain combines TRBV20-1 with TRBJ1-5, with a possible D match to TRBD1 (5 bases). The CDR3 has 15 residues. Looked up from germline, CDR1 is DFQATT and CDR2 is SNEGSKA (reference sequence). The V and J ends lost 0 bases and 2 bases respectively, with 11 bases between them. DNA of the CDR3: TGCAGTGCTAGAGATTGGGGAGGGGGCAATCAGCCCCAGCATTTT. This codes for CSARDWGGGNQPQHF.

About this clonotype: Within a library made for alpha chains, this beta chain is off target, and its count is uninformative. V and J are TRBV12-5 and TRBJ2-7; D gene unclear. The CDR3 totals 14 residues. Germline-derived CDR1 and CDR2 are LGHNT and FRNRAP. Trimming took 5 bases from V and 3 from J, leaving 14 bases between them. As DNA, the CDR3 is TGTGCTAGTGGTCTCCGTGAAAGGGACTACGAGCAGTACTTC. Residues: CASGLRERDYEQYF.

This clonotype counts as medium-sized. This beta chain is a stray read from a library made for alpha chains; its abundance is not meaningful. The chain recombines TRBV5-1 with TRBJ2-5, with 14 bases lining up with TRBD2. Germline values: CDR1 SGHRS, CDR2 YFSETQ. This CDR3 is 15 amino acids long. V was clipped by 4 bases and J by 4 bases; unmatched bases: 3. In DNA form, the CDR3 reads TGCGCCAGCAGCCCCGGACTAGCGGGAGGAGAGACCCAGTACTTC. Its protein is CASSPGLAGGETQYF.

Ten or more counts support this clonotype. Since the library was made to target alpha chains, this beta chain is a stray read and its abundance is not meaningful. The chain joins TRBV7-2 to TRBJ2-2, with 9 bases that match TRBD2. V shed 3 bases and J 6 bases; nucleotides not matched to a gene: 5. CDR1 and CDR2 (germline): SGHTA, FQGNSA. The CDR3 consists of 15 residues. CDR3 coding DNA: TGTGCCAGCAGCTTTTTAGCGGGAGAGGCCGGGGAGCTGTTTTTT. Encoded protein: CASSFLAGEAGELFF.

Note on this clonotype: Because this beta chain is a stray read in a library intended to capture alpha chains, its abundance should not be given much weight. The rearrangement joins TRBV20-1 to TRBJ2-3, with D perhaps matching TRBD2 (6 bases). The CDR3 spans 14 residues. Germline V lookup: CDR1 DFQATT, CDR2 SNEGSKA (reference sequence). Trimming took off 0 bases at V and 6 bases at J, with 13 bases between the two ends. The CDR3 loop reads CSARDPGASDTQYF. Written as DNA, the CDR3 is TGCAGTGCTAGAGATCCGGGAGCGTCGGATACGCAGTATTTT.

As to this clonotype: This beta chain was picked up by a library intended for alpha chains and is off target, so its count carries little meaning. The CDR3 region is CASSPFRVGPKGNEKLFF. DNA of the CDR3: TGTGCCAGCAGCCCATTTAGGGTCGGACCCAAAGGGAATGAAAAACTGTTTTTT. V usage is TRBV7-8 and J usage is TRBJ1-4; D call uncertain. CDR3 size: 18 residues. The germline CDR1 and CDR2 sequences are SGHVS and FQNEAQ. With 5 bases removed from V and 5 bases from J, the gap between germline ends came to 24 bases.

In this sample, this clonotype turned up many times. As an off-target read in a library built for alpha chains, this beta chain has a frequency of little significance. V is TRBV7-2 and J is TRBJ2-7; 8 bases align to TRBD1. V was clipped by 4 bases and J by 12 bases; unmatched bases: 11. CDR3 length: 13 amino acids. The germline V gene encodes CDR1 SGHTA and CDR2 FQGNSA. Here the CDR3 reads CASSSQGGTLLYF. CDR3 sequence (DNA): TGTGCCAGCAGCTCACAGGGGGGTACGTTGTTGTACTTC.